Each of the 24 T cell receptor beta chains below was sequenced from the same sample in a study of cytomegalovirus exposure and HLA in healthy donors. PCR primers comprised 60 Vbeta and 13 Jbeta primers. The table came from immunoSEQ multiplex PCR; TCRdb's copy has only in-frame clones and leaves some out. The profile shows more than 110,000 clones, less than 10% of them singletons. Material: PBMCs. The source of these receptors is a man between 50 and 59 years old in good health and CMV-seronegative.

Written as DNA, the CDR3 is TGTGCCAGCAGCTTCATGGGACAGGGCCCCACCGGGGAGCTGTTTTTT. This codes for CASSFMGQGPTGELFF. The gene calls are TRBV7-6 and TRBJ2-2; 9 nucleotides match TRBD1. The CDR3 extends over 16 amino acids. Trimming cost V 3 bases and J 4 bases; bases outside gene matches: 6. Germline lookup yields CDR1 SGHVS and CDR2 FNYEAQ. The full variable domain, completed using reference TRBV7-6 and TRBJ2-2, is GAGVSQSPRYKVTKRGQDVALRCDPISGHVSLYWYRQALGQGPEFLTYFNYEAQQDKSGLPNDRFSAERPEGSISTLTIQRTEQRDSAMYRCASSFMGQGPTGELFFGEGSRLTVL.

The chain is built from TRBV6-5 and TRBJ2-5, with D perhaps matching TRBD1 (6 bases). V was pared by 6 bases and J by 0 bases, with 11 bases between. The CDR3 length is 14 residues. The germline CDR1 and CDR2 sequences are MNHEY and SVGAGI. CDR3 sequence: CASRGAGDQETQYF. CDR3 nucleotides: TGTGCCAGCAGAGGGGCAGGGGACCAAGAGACCCAGTACTTC.

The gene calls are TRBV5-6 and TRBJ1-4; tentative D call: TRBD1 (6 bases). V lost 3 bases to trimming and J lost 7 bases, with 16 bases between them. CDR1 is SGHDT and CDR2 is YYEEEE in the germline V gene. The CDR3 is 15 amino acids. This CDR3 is CASSSQQGFGEKLFF. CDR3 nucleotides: TGTGCCAGCAGCTCTCAACAGGGCTTCGGTGAAAAACTGTTTTTT.

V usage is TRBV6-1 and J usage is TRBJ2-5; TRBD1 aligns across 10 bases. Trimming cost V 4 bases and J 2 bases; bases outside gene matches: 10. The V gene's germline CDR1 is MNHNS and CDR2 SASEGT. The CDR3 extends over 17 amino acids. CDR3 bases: TGTGCCAGCAGTGCTAAAGGGACAGGGGTTTTTCAAGAGACCCAGTACTTC. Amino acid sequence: CASSAKGTGVFQETQYF.

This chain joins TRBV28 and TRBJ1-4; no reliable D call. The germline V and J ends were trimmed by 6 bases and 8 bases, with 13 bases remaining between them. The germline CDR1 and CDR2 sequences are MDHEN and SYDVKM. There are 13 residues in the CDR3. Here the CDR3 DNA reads TGTGCCAGCAGAGGCCAGTCGGGGGAAAAACTGTTTTTT. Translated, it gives CASRGQSGEKLFF.

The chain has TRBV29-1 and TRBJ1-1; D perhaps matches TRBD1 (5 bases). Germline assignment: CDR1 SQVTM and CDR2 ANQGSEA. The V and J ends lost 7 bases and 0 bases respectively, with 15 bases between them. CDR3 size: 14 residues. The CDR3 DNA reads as TGCAGCGCCTTTCGGGGGGAGTTGAACACTGAAGCTTTCTTT. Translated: CSAFRGELNTEAFF.

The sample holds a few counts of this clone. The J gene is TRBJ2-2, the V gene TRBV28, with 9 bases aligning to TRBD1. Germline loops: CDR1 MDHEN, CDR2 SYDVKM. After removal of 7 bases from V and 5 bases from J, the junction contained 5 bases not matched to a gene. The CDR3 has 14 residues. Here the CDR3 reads CASTTTGGTGELFF. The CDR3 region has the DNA TGTGCCAGCACCACGACAGGGGGTACCGGGGAGCTGTTTTTT.

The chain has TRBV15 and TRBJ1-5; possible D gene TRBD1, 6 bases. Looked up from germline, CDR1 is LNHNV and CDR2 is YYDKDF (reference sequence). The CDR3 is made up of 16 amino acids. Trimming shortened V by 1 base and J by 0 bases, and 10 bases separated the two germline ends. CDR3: CATSRAGGVSNQPQHF. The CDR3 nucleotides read TGTGCCACCAGCAGAGCGGGGGGCGTTAGCAATCAGCCCCAGCATTTT.

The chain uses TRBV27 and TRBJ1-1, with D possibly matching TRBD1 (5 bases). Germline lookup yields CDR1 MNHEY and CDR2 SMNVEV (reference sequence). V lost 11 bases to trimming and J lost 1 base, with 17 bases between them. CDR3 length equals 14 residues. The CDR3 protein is CAPTPGGGNTEAFF. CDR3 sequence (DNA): TGTGCCCCAACGCCCGGGGGGGGGAACACTGAAGCTTTCTTT.

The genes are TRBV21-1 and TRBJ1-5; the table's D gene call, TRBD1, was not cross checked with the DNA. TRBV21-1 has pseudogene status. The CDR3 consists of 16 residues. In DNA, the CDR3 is TGTGCCAGCAGCAAAGGGGTGGGACAGAACAATCAGCCCCAGCATTTT. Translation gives CASSKGVGQNNQPQHF.

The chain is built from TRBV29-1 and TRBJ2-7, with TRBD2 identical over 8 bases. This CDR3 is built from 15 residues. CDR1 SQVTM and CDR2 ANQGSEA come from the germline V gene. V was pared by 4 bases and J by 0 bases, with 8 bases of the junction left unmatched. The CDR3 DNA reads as TGCAGCGTTGTAAGGAGGCTAGCGGGCTCCTACGAGCAGTACTTC. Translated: CSVVRRLAGSYEQYF.

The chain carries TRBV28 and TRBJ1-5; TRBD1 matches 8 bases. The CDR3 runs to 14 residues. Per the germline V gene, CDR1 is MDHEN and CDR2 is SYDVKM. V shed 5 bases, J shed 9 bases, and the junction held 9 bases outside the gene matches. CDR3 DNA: TGTGCCAGCAGTACAGCAGGGGGCGGGAGGCCCCAGCATTTT. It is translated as CASSTAGGGRPQHF.

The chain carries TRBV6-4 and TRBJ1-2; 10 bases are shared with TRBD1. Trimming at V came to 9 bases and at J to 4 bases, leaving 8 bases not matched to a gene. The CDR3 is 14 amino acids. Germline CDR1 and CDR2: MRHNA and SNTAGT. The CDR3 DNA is TGTGCCAGTAGTCCCGGGACAGGGGCCTATGGCTACACCTTC. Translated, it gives CASSPGTGAYGYTF.

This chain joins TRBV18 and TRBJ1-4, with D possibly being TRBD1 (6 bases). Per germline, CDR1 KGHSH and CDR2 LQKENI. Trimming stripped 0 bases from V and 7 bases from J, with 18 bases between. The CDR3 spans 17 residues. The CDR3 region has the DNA TGTGCCAGCTCACCACCACTTTCAGGGGCGGTCGGTGAAAAACTGTTTTTT. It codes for CASSPPLSGAVGEKLFF.

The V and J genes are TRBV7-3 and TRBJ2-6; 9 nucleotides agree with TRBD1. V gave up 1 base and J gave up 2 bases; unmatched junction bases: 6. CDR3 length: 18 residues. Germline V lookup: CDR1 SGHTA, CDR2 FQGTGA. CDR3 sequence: CASSLRQGGRTGANVLTF. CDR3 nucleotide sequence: TGTGCCAGCAGCTTAAGACAGGGGGGGCGGACTGGGGCCAACGTCCTGACTTTC. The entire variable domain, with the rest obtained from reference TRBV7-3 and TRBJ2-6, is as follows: GAGVSQTPSNKVTEKGKYVELRCDPISGHTALYWYRQSLGQGPEFLIYFQGTGAADDSGLPNDRFFAVRPEGSVSTLKIQRTERGDSAVYLCASSLRQGGRTGANVLTFGAGSRLTVL.

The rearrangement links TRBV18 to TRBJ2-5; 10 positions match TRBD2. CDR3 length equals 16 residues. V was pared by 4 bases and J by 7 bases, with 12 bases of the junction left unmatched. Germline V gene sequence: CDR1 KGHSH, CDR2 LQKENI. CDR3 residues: CASSLKREGLTGTQYF. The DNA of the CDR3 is TGTGCCAGCTCACTGAAGCGGGAGGGCCTTACGGGGACCCAGTACTTC.

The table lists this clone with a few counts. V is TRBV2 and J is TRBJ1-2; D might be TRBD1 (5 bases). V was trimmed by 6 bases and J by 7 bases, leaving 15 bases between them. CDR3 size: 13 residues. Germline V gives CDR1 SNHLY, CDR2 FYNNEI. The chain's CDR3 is CASRTDTSSGYTF. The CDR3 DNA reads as TGTGCCAGCAGGACGGACACCTCATCTGGCTACACCTTC.

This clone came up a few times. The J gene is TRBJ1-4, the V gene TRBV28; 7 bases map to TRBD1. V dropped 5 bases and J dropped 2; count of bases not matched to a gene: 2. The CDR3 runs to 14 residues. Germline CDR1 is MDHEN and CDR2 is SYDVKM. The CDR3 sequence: CASSPQGTNEKLFF. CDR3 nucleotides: TGTGCCAGCAGTCCACAGGGGACTAATGAAAAACTGTTTTTT.

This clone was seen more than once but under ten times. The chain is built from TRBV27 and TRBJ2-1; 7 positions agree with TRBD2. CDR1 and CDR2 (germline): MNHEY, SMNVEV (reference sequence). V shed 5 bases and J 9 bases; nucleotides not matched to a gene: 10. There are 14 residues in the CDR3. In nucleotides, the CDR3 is TGTGCCAGCAGTCCCACCGGGACGGGGGGTGAGCAGTTCTTC. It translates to CASSPTGTGGEQFF.

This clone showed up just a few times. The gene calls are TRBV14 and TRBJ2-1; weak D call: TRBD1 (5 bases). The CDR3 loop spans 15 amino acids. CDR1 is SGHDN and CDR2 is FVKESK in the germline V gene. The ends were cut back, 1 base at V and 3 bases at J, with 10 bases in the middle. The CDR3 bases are TGTGCCAGCAGCCAAGGTCACAGGTTCTACAATGAGCAGTTCTTC. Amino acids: CASSQGHRFYNEQFF.

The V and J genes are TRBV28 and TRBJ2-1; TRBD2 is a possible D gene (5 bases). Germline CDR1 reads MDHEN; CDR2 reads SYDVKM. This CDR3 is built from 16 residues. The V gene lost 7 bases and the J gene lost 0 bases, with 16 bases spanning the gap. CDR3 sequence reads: CASTLEASTSYNEQFF. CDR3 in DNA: TGTGCCAGCACTCTGGAAGCTAGCACCTCCTACAATGAGCAGTTCTTC. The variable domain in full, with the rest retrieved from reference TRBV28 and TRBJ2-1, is DVKVTQSSRYLVKRTGEKVFLECVQDMDHENMFWYRQDPGLGLRLIYFSYDVKMKEKGDIPEGYSVSREKKERFSLILESASTNQTSMYLCASTLEASTSYNEQFFGPGTRLTVL.

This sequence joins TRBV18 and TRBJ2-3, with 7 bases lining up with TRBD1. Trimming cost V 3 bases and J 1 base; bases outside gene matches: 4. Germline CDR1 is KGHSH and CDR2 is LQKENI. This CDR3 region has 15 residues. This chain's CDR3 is CASSPYRGGTDTQYF. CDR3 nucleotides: TGTGCCAGCTCACCCTACAGGGGTGGCACAGATACGCAGTATTTT.

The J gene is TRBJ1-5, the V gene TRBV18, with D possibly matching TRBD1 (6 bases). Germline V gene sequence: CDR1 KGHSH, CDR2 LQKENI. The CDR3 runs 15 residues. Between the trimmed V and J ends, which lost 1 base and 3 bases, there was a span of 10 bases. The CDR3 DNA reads TGTGCCAGCTCACCACGGGGGCACGACAATCAGCCCCAGCATTTT. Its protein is CASSPRGHDNQPQHF. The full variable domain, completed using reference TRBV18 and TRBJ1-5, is NAGVMQNPRHLVRRRGQEARLRCSPMKGHSHVYWYRQLPEEGLKFMVYLQKENIIDESGMPKERFSAEFPKEGPSILRIQQVVRGDSAAYFCASSPRGHDNQPQHFGDGTRLSIL.

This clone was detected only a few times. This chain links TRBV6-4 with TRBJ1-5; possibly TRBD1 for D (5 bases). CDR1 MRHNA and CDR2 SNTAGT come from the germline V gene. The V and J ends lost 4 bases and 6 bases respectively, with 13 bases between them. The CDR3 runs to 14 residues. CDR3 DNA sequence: TGTGCCAGCAGTGTCTTGGCCGGGGGTCAGCCCCAGCATTTT. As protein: CASSVLAGGQPQHF.